This is a list of T cell receptor beta chains from one sample in a study of shared clonotypes between healthy human individuals. This table comes from immunoSEQ multiplex PCR, and its TCRdb copy is limited to in-frame clones, with some not included. The data show hundreds of thousands of clones, with around 77% seen just once and 9.5% to 15% held by the top ten. Sequencing used PBMCs. The receptors shown here come from a woman between 40 and 50 years old in good health. Some clones in this sample may be carry-over from other donors' samples. The CDR3 runs from the conserved cysteine through the conserved F or W. The D gene is left open where the match is weak. Only some rows state a clone size, as once, few, many or a class for expanded clones.

abundance: -
v_gene: TRBV7-9
j_gene: TRBJ2-1
d_gene: -
CDR3aa: CASSFSLNEQFF
CDR3nt: TGTGCCAGCAGCTTTTCGCTCAATGAGCAGTTCTTC

abundance: -
v_gene: TRBV19
j_gene: TRBJ2-7
d_gene: -
CDR3aa: CASSIRDRLYEQYF
CDR3nt: TGTGCCAGTAGTATACGTGACAGGCTCTACGAGCAGTACTTC

abundance: many
v_gene: TRBV7-3
j_gene: TRBJ2-5
d_gene: -
CDR3aa: CASSLIGRFQETQYF
CDR3nt: TGTGCCAGCAGCTTAATCGGGCGTTTCCAAGAGACCCAGTACTTC

abundance: few
v_gene: TRBV7-9
j_gene: TRBJ2-5
d_gene: -
CDR3aa: CASSSEVQRETQYF
CDR3nt: TGTGCCAGCAGCTCCGAGGTCCAGCGGGAGACCCAGTACTTC

abundance: many
v_gene: TRBV18
j_gene: TRBJ1-1
d_gene: -
CDR3aa: CASSLTEGAEAFF
CDR3nt: TGTGCCAGCTCACTCACCGAGGGCGCTGAAGCTTTCTTT

abundance: few
v_gene: TRBV29-1
j_gene: TRBJ2-6
d_gene: -
CDR3aa: CSVGRGFSGANVLTF
CDR3nt: TGCAGCGTTGGCAGGGGCTTCTCTGGGGCCAACGTCCTGACTTTC

abundance: -
v_gene: TRBV30
j_gene: TRBJ2-7
d_gene: -
CDR3aa: CAFGGFGQYF
CDR3nt: TGTGCCTTTGGGGGGTTCGGGCAGTACTTC

abundance: -
v_gene: TRBV2
j_gene: TRBJ2-5
d_gene: -
CDR3aa: CASSEPPGLILWTQYF
CDR3nt: TGTGCCAGCAGTGAGCCCCCGGGACTGATTCTCTGGACCCAGTACTTC

abundance: -
v_gene: TRBV5-1
j_gene: TRBJ1-4
d_gene: TRBD1
CDR3aa: CASSLALAAGGNEKLFF
CDR3nt: TGCGCCAGCAGCTTGGCATTGGCGGCAGGGGGAAATGAAAAACTGTTTTTT

abundance: -
v_gene: TRBV4-1
j_gene: TRBJ1-5
d_gene: -
CDR3aa: CASSRGPLASRFNQPQHF
CDR3nt: TGCGCCAGCAGCCGAGGCCCCCTAGCTAGCAGGTTCAATCAGCCCCAGCATTTT

abundance: -
v_gene: TRBV9
j_gene: TRBJ2-7
d_gene: -
CDR3aa: CASSVELLPYEQYF
CDR3nt: TGTGCCAGCAGCGTAGAACTGCTACCCTACGAGCAGTACTTC

abundance: -
v_gene: TRBV28
j_gene: TRBJ2-1
d_gene: -
CDR3aa: CASSTVGGAAWFF
CDR3nt: TGTGCCAGCAGTACTGTCGGGGGAGCAGCCTGGTTCTTC

abundance: -
v_gene: TRBV9
j_gene: TRBJ1-2
d_gene: TRBD1
CDR3aa: CASSATGASYGYTF
CDR3nt: TGTGCCAGCAGCGCTACAGGGGCATCCTATGGCTACACCTTC

abundance: -
v_gene: TRBV7-9
j_gene: TRBJ2-1
d_gene: TRBD2
CDR3aa: CASSPLFAREGVDEQFF
CDR3nt: TGTGCCAGCAGCCCCCTTTTCGCGCGGGAGGGCGTTGATGAGCAGTTCTTC

abundance: many
v_gene: TRBV19
j_gene: TRBJ2-2
d_gene: TRBD1
CDR3aa: CASSTGQGAGELFF
CDR3nt: TGTGCCAGTAGTACGGGACAGGGGGCCGGGGAGCTGTTTTTT

abundance: once
v_gene: TRBV5-4
j_gene: TRBJ2-2
d_gene: -
CDR3aa: CASSPHGRNTGELFF
CDR3nt: TGTGCCAGCAGCCCCCATGGGCGCAATACCGGGGAGCTGTTTTTT

abundance: -
v_gene: TRBV6-1
j_gene: TRBJ2-7
d_gene: -
CDR3aa: CASLETATHYEQYF
CDR3nt: TGTGCCAGCTTGGAGACAGCAACCCACTACGAGCAGTACTTC